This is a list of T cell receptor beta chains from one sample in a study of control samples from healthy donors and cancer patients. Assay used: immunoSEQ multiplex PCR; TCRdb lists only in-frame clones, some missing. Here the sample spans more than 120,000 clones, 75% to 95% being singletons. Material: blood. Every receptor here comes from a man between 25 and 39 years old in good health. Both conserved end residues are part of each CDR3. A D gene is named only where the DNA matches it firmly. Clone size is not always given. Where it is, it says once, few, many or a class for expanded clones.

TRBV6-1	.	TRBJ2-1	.	CASSDRAFNEQFF	TGTGCCAGCAGTGACAGGGCCTTCAATGAGCAGTTCTTC
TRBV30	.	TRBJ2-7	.	CAWSTVTYEQYF	TGTGCCTGGAGTACAGTTACCTACGAGCAGTACTTC
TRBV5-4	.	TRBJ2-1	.	CASSLGPHDEQFF	TGTGCCAGCAGCTTGGGCCCCCACGATGAGCAGTTCTTC
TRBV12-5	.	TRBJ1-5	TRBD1	CASGQGTDHQPQHF	TGTGCTAGTGGCCAAGGGACAGATCATCAGCCCCAGCATTTT
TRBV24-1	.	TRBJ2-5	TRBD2	CATSDPSGGTTQYF	TGTGCCACCAGTGACCCGAGCGGGGGCACGACCCAGTACTTC
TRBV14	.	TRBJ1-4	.	CASSQDPPEKLFF	TGTGCCAGCAGCCAAGATCCCCCAGAAAAACTGTTTTTT
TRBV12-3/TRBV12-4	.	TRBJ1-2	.	CASSPGVPYGYTF	TGTGCCAGCAGCCCAGGGGTGCCGTATGGCTACACCTTC
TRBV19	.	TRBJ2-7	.	CASSGAGQPYEQYF	TGTGCCAGTAGTGGGGCCGGACAGCCCTACGAGCAGTACTTC
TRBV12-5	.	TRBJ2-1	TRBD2	CASGLEDRIRTSGDILEYNEQFF	TGTGCTAGTGGTTTGGAAGACAGGATAAGGACTAGCGGGGATATCTTAGAATACAATGAGCAGTTCTTC
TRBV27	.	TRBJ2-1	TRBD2	CASSRSGGLVSAYNEQFF	TGTGCCAGCAGTAGGTCGGGGGGGCTCGTTAGCGCCTACAATGAGCAGTTCTTC
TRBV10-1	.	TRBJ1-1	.	CASRREDNTEAFF	TGCGCCAGCAGGAGAGAGGATAACACTGAAGCTTTCTTT
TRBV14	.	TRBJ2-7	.	CASSQAGPYEQYF	TGTGCCAGCAGCCAAGCGGGCCCATACGAGCAGTACTTC
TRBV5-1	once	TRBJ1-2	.	CASGPRDNYGYTF	TGCGCCAGCGGGCCCAGGGATAACTATGGCTACACCTTC
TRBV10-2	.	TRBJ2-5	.	CASSEIGVAETQYF	TGCGCCAGCAGTGAAATTGGGGTGGCAGAGACCCAGTACTTC
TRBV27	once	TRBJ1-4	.	CASSSSQDLATNEKLFF	TGTGCCAGCAGTTCGTCCCAGGATTTGGCAACTAATGAAAAACTGTTTTTT
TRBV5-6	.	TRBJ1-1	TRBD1	CASSFGQGEDTEAFF	TGTGCCAGCAGCTTCGGACAGGGGGAGGACACTGAAGCTTTCTTT
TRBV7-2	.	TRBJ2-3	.	CASSLALFSTDTQYF	TGTGCCAGCAGCTTAGCCCTTTTTAGCACAGATACGCAGTATTTT
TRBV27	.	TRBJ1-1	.	CASSLSPVSNTEAFF	TGTGCCAGCAGTTTATCGCCTGTTTCGAACACTGAAGCTTTCTTT
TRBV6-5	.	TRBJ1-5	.	CASMVGRDQPQHF	TGTGCCAGCATGGTGGGGAGGGATCAGCCCCAGCATTTT
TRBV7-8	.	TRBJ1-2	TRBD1	CASSYLDRVEAYTF	TGTGCCAGCAGCTACTTGGACAGGGTGGAAGCCTACACCTTC
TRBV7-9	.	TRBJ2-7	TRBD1	CASSLFQGVRYEQYF	TGTGCCAGCAGCTTATTTCAGGGGGTACGGTACGAGCAGTACTTC
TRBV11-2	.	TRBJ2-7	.	CASSLEQGGYEQYF	TGTGCCAGCAGCTTAGAACAGGGAGGGTACGAGCAGTACTTC
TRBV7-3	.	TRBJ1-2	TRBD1	CASSSDRVLCYGYTF	TGTGCCAGCAGCTCCGACAGGGTCTTATGCTATGGCTACACCTTC
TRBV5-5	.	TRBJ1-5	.	CASSFSLTGGQPQHF	TGTGCCAGCAGCTTTTCATTAACAGGCGGCCAGCCCCAGCATTTT
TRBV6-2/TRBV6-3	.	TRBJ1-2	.	CASSYGGMDGYTF	TGTGCCAGCAGTTACGGAGGGATGGATGGCTACACCTTC
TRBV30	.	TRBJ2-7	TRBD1	CAWSARDRSSYEQYF	TGTGCCTGGAGTGCCCGGGACAGGAGCTCCTACGAGCAGTACTTC
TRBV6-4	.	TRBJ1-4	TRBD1	CATRKTGVGNEKLFF	TGTGCCACGCGAAAAACAGGGGTGGGTAATGAAAAACTGTTTTTT
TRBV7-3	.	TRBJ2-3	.	CASSSLHPTRADTQYF	TGTGCCAGCAGCTCCTTACACCCTACTAGGGCGGATACGCAGTATTTT
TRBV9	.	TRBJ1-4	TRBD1	CASSEGQSNEKLFF	TGTGCCAGCAGCGAGGGACAGAGTAATGAAAAACTGTTTTTT
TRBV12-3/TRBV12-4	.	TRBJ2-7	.	CASGTGGGEQYF	TGTGCCTCGGGGACGGGGGGCGGCGAGCAGTACTTC
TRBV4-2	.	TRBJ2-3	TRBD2	CASSQESGLATTDTQYF	TGTGCCAGCAGCCAAGAATCAGGACTAGCTACCACAGATACGCAGTATTTT
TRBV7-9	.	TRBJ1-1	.	CASSPATGPTEAFF	TGTGCCAGCAGCCCAGCCACGGGGCCCACTGAAGCTTTCTTT
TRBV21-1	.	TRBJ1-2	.	CASSKRTTVRGWPLGYTF	TGTGCCAGCAGCAAAAGGACCACCGTACGGGGGTGGCCTTTGGGCTACACCTTC
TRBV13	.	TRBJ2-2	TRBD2	CASSLAGGPTGELFF	TGTGCCAGCAGCCTAGCGGGGGGGCCTACCGGGGAGCTGTTTTTT
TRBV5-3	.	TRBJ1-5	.	CARIHTGRQPQHF	TGTGCCAGAATCCATACAGGGAGACAGCCCCAGCATTTT
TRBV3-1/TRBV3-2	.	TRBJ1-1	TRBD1	CASSPRGRGATEAFF	TGTGCCAGCAGCCCCCGAGGCAGGGGGGCCACTGAAGCTTTCTTT
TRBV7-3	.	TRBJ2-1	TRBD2	CASSPLAGTNNEQFF	TGTGCCAGCAGCCCTTTAGCGGGTACGAACAATGAGCAGTTCTTC
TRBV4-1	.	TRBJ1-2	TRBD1	CASSGTDLSPTDYGYTF	TGCGCCAGCAGCGGGACAGATTTATCCCCGACAGACTATGGCTACACCTTC
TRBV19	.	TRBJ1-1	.	CASSIENTEAFF	TGTGCCAGTAGTATAGAGAACACTGAAGCTTTCTTT
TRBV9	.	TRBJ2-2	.	CASSVVVGSGELFF	TGTGCCAGCAGCGTAGTCGTAGGGTCGGGGGAGCTGTTTTTT
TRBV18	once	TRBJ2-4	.	CASSPMRAELAKNIQYF	TGTGCCAGCTCACCAATGCGCGCGGAATTAGCCAAAAACATTCAGTACTTC
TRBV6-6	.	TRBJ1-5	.	CASSRGGPFNQPQHF	TGTGCCAGCAGTCGGGGGGGCCCCTTCAATCAGCCCCAGCATTTT
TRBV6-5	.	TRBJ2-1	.	CASNPAGTIYNEQFF	TGTGCCAGCAACCCAGCGGGGACAATATACAATGAGCAGTTCTTC
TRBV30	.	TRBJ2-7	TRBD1	CAWAGTASYEQYF	TGTGCCTGGGCCGGGACAGCTTCCTACGAGCAGTACTTC
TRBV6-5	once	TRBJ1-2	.	CASSYYGTNYGYTF	TGTGCCAGCAGTTACTACGGGACGAACTATGGCTACACCTTC
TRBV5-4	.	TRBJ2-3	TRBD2	CASSSRLAGLSTDTQYF	TGTGCCAGCAGCTCCCGACTAGCGGGGCTTAGCACAGATACGCAGTATTTT
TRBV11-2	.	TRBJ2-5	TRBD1	CASSLDGAGGMETQYF	TGTGCCAGCAGCTTAGATGGGGCAGGGGGCATGGAGACCCAGTACTTC
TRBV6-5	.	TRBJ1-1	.	CALRASVGGYTEAFF	TGTGCCCTCCGGGCCTCCGTGGGGGGGTACACTGAAGCTTTCTTT
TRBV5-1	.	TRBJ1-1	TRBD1	CASSPRQGDWLNTEAFF	TGCGCCAGCAGCCCCCGACAGGGGGATTGGTTGAACACTGAAGCTTTCTTT
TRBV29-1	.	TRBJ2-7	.	CSVVLQNSYEQYF	TGCAGCGTGGTACTACAGAACTCCTACGAGCAGTACTTC
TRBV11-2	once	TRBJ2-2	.	CASSFGGNTGELFF	TGTGCCAGCAGCTTTGGGGGGAACACCGGGGAGCTGTTTTTT
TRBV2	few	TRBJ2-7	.	CASTLGYGYEQYF	TGTGCCAGCACTTTGGGGTATGGGTACGAGCAGTACTTC
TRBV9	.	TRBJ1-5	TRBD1	CASSTGARSNQPQHF	TGTGCCAGCAGCACAGGGGCGCGCAGCAATCAGCCCCAGCATTTT
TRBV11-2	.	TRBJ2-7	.	CASSLGGRANEQYF	TGTGCCAGCAGCTTAGGGGGCAGGGCAAACGAGCAGTACTTC
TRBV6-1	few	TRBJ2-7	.	CASSEARPYEQYF	TGTGCCAGCAGTGAAGCAAGGCCGTACGAGCAGTACTTC
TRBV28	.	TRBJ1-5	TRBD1	CASSLGWGQGNNQPQHF	TGTGCCAGCAGTTTGGGGTGGGGACAGGGAAACAATCAGCCCCAGCATTTT
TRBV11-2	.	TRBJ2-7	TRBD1	CASSTRTGGTNEQYF	TGTGCCAGCAGCACTCGGACAGGGGGAACCAACGAGCAGTACTTC